This T cell receptor (beta chain) was identified during a study of fetal regulatory T cell absence and autoimmunity. Data came from immunoSEQ multiplex PCR; TCRdb stores just in-frame clones and leaves some out. The sample contains around 100,000 clones, 72% of which appear only once. V shed 0 bases and J shed 1 base, with 8 bases lying between them. The germline V gene has CDR1 SGHAT and CDR2 FQNNGV. This CDR3 has 15 residues. Sequencing was carried out using pancreas tissue. The sequence was collected from a male donor with IPEX syndrome. The chain combines TRBV11-2 with TRBJ2-3; the D is unclear. The CDR3 coding sequence is TGTGCCAGCAGCTTAGAGTACTCGGGCACAGATACGCAGTATTTT. Protein product: CASSLEYSGTDTQYF.